This T cell receptor beta chain is drawn from a study of identical twins (dated by TCRdb to 2016 to 2018). Background on the whole study: To test whether fetal clonotypes persist, the study used deep sequencing on TCR alpha and beta repertoires from monozygotic twins, unrelated adults of various ages, and cord blood. To rule out contamination, the twin experiments were replicated at different times with different library preparation protocols.

The CDR3 holds 13 amino acids from the cysteine to the phenylalanine. The sequence is cut down to CDR3 DNA, 39 bases in frame from base 1. V loses 3 bases, J loses 1 base, and the germline ends lie 6 bases apart. The germline V gene supplies CDR1 KGHSH and CDR2 LQKENI. The library was obtained by 5' RACE. Sequenced using an Illumina HiSeq 2000. Template switching introduced a universal primer binding site; the final cDNA contained a unique molecular identifier, enabling accurate counting of TCR cDNA molecules. Specific primers in the conserved constant-segment region were used to synthesize first-strand cDNA for TCR alpha and beta chains. To control for contamination, every cDNA library was double barcoded, receiving both a SMART-Mk sample barcode and Illumina barcodes. TruSeq adapter sequences and Illumina sample barcodes were added in two successive PCR steps. The TCR alpha and beta cDNA libraries were sequenced on the Illumina HiSeq platform using custom primers. The authors processed their data as follows. Raw reads were processed with MiGEC to extract unique molecular identifiers, and MiXCR was used to determine CDR3 positions. Recombination models were inferred per individual with the repgenHMM and IGoR tools using an EM algorithm. The analysis of shared clonotypes was done with the tcR package in R, with sharing normalized by the product of cloneset sizes. Out-of-frame nonproductive sequences were analyzed to study raw recombination free of thymic and clonal selection effects. In TCRdb, the public reads were trimmed at Q25 with fastp and aligned with MiXCR, with productive beta chains retained. Identical CDR3 protein sequences are pooled into one entry, listed with their most common genes and DNA. TCRdb, not the original authors, processed these V and J calls. This sample has some 440,000 distinct CDR3 sequences in its table, and roughly 24% of those were observed once. Jointly, the top ten make up over 2.5% of the sample.

Only healthy Caucasian donors were included. The twin cohort comprised three pairs of female monozygotic twins, all aged about 18 to 30 years. Positive isolation kits from Invitrogen were used to isolate the CD4+ and CD8+ T cell populations. A word on this clonotype: Its specific antigen is unknown. No clone much larger than this one lies a single base away; base qualities are absent.

Study-wide findings and limitations: Invariant T cells such as MAIT and iNKT could partly confound zero-insertion analyses, although diverse VJ usage argued against such confounding for most clonotypes. In monozygotic twins, recombination models systematically underestimated out-of-frame TCR alpha sharing, but the models matched the sharing seen between unrelated individuals. Fewer insertions were carried by abundant cord blood beta clonotypes; a weaker similar trend was observed in young adult naive repertoires, while no such trend was observed in memory repertoires. Because the same donors could not be followed over many years, the conclusions relied on cross-sectional statistical analysis. The excess sharing between twins in beta out-of-frame sequences was weaker because fewer shared sequences reduced the signal-to-noise ratio. Compared with coincidental sharing between unrelated individuals, an excess of low generation-probability sequences was observed among out-of-frame TCR alpha sequences shared between twins.

The same specimen was also included in a second study, on T cells expressing NK-cell markers. As noted in the second study: Three sorted T-cell subsets (CD3+CD56+NKG2C+, CD3+CD56+NKG2C- and CD3+CD56-NKG2C+) from several donors had their TCR beta-chain repertoires profiled. Of the eight sequenced donors, seven were found to be HCMV-seropositive and one was found to be HCMV-seronegative. To restrict sorting to alphabetaTCR-expressing T cells, an anti-gammadeltaTCR antibody was added in several experiments. In 6 or 7 donors, the dominant CD3+CD56+NKG2C+ clonotypes ranked among the top 10 CD8+ clonotypes, making up roughly 1.0-7.0% of CD8+ T cells. Those dominant clonotypes were again the most abundant among CD3+CD56-NKG2C+ cells in several donors, at roughly 28.3-65%. It remained unclear whether the expanded NKG2C-expressing T cell clones were specific for HCMV antigens. The eight sequenced donors were randomly selected healthy volunteers, three men and five women. A commercial ELISA kit detecting HCMV-specific IgG in serum was used to determine HCMV serostatus. MIGEC was used to demultiplex reads and group reads by UMI, and MiTCR was used to assemble and quantify clonotypes. To remove erroneous sequences, TCR cDNA sequences were retained only when supported by two or more reads. The tcR package was used for downstream repertoire analysis, and clonotypes were matched between fractions using CDR3 nucleotide sequence together with V segment. VDJmatch was used to annotate antigen specificity against VDJdb, with one amino acid substitution allowed in CDR3.

Here the chain combines TRBV18 and TRBJ1-2, and TRBD1 may be the D gene, going by 5 matching bases. Sequences were obtained from CD4+ T cells sorted from blood. The receptor was isolated from a woman aged 18 to 35 in good health. The nucleotide sequence is given as TGTGCCAGCTCACCGGGGGATAACTATGGCTACACCTTC. Its product reads: CASSPGDNYGYTF.